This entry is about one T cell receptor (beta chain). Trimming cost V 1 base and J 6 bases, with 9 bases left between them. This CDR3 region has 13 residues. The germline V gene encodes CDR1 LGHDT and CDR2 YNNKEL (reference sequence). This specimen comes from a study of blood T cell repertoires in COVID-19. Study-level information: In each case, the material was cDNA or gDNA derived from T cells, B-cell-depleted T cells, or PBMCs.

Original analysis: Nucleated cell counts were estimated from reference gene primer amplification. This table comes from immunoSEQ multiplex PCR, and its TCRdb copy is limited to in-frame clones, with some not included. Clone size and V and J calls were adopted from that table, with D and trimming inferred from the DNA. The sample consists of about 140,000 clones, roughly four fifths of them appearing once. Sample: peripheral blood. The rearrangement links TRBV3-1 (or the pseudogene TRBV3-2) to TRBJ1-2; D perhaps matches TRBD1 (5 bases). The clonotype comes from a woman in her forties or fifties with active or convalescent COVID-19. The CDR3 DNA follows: TGTGCCAGCAGCCAAGTGGGGCGCAATGGCTACACCTTC. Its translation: CASSQVGRNGYTF.